The entry that follows covers one T cell receptor beta chain sequence. The clone's antigen remains unknown. Base quality data are lacking; no much larger clone is found one base away. These data are taken from a study of immune cell composition in non-small cell lung cancer (dated by TCRdb to about 2017). About the study as a whole: Histologic subtype was assigned using H&E plus p63, CK5, Napsin A and TTF-1 immunohistochemistry, mainly lung adenocarcinoma or squamous cell carcinoma. Using Adaptive Biotechnologies, the researchers ran TCR-beta sequencing on 34 paired NSCLC tumour and non-adjacent lung specimens, along with more than 20 tumour-only specimens. For supplementary cohort #1, made up of around eleven lung adenocarcinoma cases, paired tumour/lung TCR-beta sequencing was done and TIL populations were generated so that tumour reactivity could be assessed. The subtype comparisons left out four tumour specimens with TCR-beta data because those specimens were rare histological subtypes.

Normal lung samples came from the same patient and were non-adjacent lung tissue collected as far from the tumour as possible, with a minimum distance of 3 cm. From frozen aliquots of unsorted single-cell suspensions, genomic DNA was isolated using the QIAamp DNA kit. Tissues were received within 2 hours of resection and processed immediately into single-cell suspensions. Tissue was mechanically dissociated and enzymatically digested with DNase I, collagenase I and hyaluronidase for 25 to 35 minutes at 37 °C, then filtered and RBC-lysed. TCR-beta CDR3 regions were amplified from genomic DNA by a two-step multiplex PCR, with the second step adding Illumina-compatible adaptors. As a commercial immunoSEQ service, TCR-beta immunosequencing was carried out on an Illumina platform. The paper's processing steps were these. Two measures summarised the repertoires: productive clonality, and Top 10 Clones, meaning the percentage of T-cell templates coming from the ten most frequent sequences. Productive clonality had a range of 0 to 1, where 1 means a monoclonal population. Tumour-associated clones, identified using log10 scatter plots, were defined as sequences that made up at least 0.1% of tumour T-cell templates and were not found in the matched non-adjacent lung. Analyses were done in GraphPad Prism7 and R, with Student's t-tests for two-group comparisons, ANOVA for stages, and linear regression for relationships. This is the immuneACCESS table as TCRdb keeps it, with only in-frame sequences that have V and J called. A part of the clones is gone; compared with another copy, unresolved V genes explain less than half, and the rest is unexplained. For V, J and clone size, that table is used; D and trimming come from the DNA. The sample table holds 8,500 to 9,500 clones, of which approximately 80% were seen once. Of the sample, roughly 12% falls within the top ten clones.

V and J are truncated by 1 base and 2 bases respectively, leaving an intervening sequence of 5 bases. The CDR3 starts with the cysteine, ends with the phenylalanine, and has 13 residues. Only the CDR3 DNA is retained, 39 bases long and in frame from the first base. CDR1 and CDR2, looked up from the germline V gene (reference sequence), are SGHAT and FQDESV. Broader findings and caveats from the paper: No significant correlation was found between smoking pack-years and tumour TCR-beta clonality. The reactivity cohort was only 9 to 11 cases, and tumour-reactive clones were not shown to share sequences with the dominant in vivo tumour-associated clones. In 10 adenocarcinoma cases, maximal tumour-associated clone frequency correlated strongly with TIL tumour reactivity, whereas overall clonality did not. Tumour-associated clones >0.5% were found in nearly half of NSCLC cases, namely in more than 25% of adenocarcinomas versus roughly 80% of squamous carcinomas.

The receptor chain draws on TRBV11-1 and TRBJ1-2; there is no confident call for the D gene. Sequencing used non-adjacent lung tissue. This TCR came from a human donor with non-small cell lung cancer. In nucleotides, the sequence is TGTGCCAGCAGCTTAGGTGGGAACTATGGCTACACCTTC. Its protein is CASSLGGNYGYTF.